The next 4 T cell receptor beta chains were all read from a single sample in a study of control samples from healthy donors and cancer patients. Method: immunoSEQ multiplex PCR; TCRdb's copy keeps in-frame clones and lacks some. This repertoire shows 60,000 to 75,000 clones, nearly 85% found once; its top ten account for 15% to 19%. The sample was blood. These receptors were obtained from a man between 60 and 75 years old in good health.

The chain is built from TRBV3-1 (or the pseudogene TRBV3-2) and TRBJ2-7; 8 positions match TRBD2. V lost 6 bases to trimming and J lost 5 bases; unmatched junction nucleotides: 15. Per the germline V gene, CDR1 is LGHDT and CDR2 is YNNKEL (reference sequence). The CDR3 has 16 amino acids. The CDR3 protein is CASSQIWAGGGNEQYF. CDR3 DNA: TGTGCCAGCAGTCAGATATGGGCGGGAGGAGGGAACGAGCAGTACTTC.

This rearrangement joins TRBV5-6 to TRBJ1-6, with D perhaps matching TRBD1 (5 bases). CDR1 and CDR2 (germline): SGHDT, YYEEEE. CDR3 length equals 13 residues. The ends were cut back, 5 bases at V and 7 bases at J, with 10 bases in the middle. The CDR3 sequence: CASSSTENSPLHF. CDR3 nucleotide sequence: TGTGCCAGCAGTTCGACAGAGAATTCACCCCTCCACTTT.

This clone came up a few times. In DNA, the CDR3 is TGTGCCAGCAGGTATAGCGGGAGCTACAATGAGCAGTTCTTC. Translating gives CASRYSGSYNEQFF. This chain joins TRBV28 and TRBJ2-1, with 9 bases lining up with TRBD2. The V segment lost 6 bases and the J segment 3 bases; nucleotides outside the gene matches: 3. The CDR3 length is 14 residues. Germline V gene sequence: CDR1 MDHEN, CDR2 SYDVKM.

This clone was found once. The chain links TRBV30 to TRBJ2-7; 11 positions match TRBD2. Germline V gene sequence: CDR1 GTSNPN, CDR2 SVGIG (reference sequence). This CDR3 is built from 14 residues. V lost 4 bases to trimming and J lost 3 bases; unmatched junction nucleotides: 5. CDR3 DNA sequence: TGTGCCTGGAAAATAGCGGGAGGGCTCTACGAGCAGTACTTC. It is translated as CAWKIAGGLYEQYF. Filled out from reference TRBV30 and TRBJ2-7, the complete variable domain reads SQTIHQWPATLVQPVGSPLSLECTVEGTSNPNLYWYRQAAGRGLQLLFYSVGIGQISSEVPQNLSASRPQDRQFILSSKKLLLSDSGFYLCAWKIAGGLYEQYFGPGTRLTVT.